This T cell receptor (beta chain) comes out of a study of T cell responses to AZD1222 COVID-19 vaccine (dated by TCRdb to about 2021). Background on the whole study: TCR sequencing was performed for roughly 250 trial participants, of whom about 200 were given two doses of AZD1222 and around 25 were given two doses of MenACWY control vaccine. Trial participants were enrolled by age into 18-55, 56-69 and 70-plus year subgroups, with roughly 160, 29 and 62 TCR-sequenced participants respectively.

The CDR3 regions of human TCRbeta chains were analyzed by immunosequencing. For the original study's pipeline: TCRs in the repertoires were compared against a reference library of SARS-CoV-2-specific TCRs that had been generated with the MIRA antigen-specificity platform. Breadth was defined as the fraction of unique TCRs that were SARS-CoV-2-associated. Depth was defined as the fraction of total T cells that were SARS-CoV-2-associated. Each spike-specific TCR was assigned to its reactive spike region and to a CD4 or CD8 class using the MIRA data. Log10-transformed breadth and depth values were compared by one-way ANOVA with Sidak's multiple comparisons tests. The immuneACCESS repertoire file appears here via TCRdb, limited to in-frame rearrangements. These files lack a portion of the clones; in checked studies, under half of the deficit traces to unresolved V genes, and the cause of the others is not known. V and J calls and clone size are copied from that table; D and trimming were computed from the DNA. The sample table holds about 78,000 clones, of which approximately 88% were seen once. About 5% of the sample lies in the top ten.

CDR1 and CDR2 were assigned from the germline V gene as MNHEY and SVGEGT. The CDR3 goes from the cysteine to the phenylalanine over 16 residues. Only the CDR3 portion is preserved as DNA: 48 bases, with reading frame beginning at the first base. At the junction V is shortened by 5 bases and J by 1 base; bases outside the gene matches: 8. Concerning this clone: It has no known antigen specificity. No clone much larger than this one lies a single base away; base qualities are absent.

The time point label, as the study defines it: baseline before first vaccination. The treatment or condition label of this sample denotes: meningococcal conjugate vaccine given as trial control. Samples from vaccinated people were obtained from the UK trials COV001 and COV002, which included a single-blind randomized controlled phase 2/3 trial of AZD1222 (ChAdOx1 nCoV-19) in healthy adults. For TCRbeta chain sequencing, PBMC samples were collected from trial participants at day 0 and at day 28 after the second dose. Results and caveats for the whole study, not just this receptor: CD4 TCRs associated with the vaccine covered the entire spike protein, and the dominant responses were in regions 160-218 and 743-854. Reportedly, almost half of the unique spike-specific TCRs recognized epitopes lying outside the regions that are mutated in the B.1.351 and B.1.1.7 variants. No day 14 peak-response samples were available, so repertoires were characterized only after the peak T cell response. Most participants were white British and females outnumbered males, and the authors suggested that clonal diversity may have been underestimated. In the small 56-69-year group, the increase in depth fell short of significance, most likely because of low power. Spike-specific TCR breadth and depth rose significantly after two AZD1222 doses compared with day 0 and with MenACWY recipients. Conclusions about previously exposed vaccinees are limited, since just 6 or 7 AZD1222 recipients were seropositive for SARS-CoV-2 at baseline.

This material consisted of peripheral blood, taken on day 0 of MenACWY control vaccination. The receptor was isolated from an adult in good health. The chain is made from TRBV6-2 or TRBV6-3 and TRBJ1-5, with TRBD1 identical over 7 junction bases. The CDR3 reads CASSANRGGSNQPQHF. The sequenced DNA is TGTGCCAGCAGTGCAAACAGGGGTGGGAGCAATCAGCCCCAGCATTTT.